What follows is one T cell receptor (beta chain) and its context. Its matching antigen is unknown. Measured with immunoSEQ multiplex PCR; TCRdb has only the in-frame clones, and not every one. The sample has around 52,000 clones; around 80% are singletons. This entry belongs to a study of a mutant IDH1 vaccine in newly diagnosed glioma. Study outcomes and limitations: Pseudoprogression appeared independent of alterations in top peripheral clonotypes.

This CDR3 has 17 residues. The V gene's germline CDR1 is MGHRA and CDR2 YSYEKL. V lost 1 base and J lost 1, with 16 bases in between. Time point here: week 5, during vaccination. The investigators gave 300 ug of mutant IDH1 20-mer peptide in each vaccine dose, together with topical imiquimod. Astrocytomas found in donors were new, WHO grade 3 or 4, IDH1-mutant and ATRX-lost. The clonotype originates from a woman in her thirties or forties with glioma. The specimen was PBMCs, collected from a glioma patient whose treatment included an IDH1 peptide vaccine. The chain couples TRBV4-1 to TRBJ1-1; D call uncertain. CDR3 bases: TGCGCCAGCAGCCAAGGTCCGGTCGTGACACCGAACACTGAAGCTTTCTTT. This translates into CASSQGPVVTPNTEAFF.